Listed below are T cell receptor beta chains from one sample, sequenced in a study of cytomegalovirus exposure and HLA in healthy donors. The repertoire was sequenced with immunoSEQ multiplex PCR; TCRdb's copy has only in-frame clones and lacks some. Its table lists about 160,000 clones. The specimen was PBMCs. The source of these receptors is a man younger than 45 in good health and CMV-seronegative. Both conserved end residues are part of each CDR3. The order of the fields is J gene, D gene, V gene, CDR3 protein, CDR3 DNA. A D gene is named only where the DNA matches it firmly.

J: TRBJ1-1; D: TRBD1; V: TRBV9; CDR3: CASSVVTGESTEAFF; DNA: TGTGCCAGCAGCGTAGTAACAGGGGAGAGCACTGAAGCTTTCTTT
J: TRBJ2-1; D: TRBD1; V: TRBV7-8; CDR3: CASSPRAGTGGSNEQFF; DNA: TGTGCCAGCAGCCCCCGAGCCGGGACAGGGGGCTCCAATGAGCAGTTCTTC
J: TRBJ2-7; D: NA; V: TRBV27; CDR3: CASWAPPYEQYF; DNA: TGTGCCAGCTGGGCACCGCCCTACGAGCAGTACTTC
J: TRBJ2-7; D: NA; V: TRBV27; CDR3: CASSLVGSEQYF; DNA: TGTGCCAGCAGTTTGGTGGGGAGCGAGCAGTACTTC
J: TRBJ2-2; D: TRBD1; V: TRBV19; CDR3: CASRGTGTGELFF; DNA: TGTGCCAGTAGGGGGACAGGCACCGGGGAGCTGTTTTTT
J: TRBJ2-3; D: TRBD2; V: TRBV10-3; CDR3: CAISEEGRAMVTQYF; DNA: TGTGCCATCAGTGAGGAGGGGAGGGCCATGGTTACGCAGTATTTT
J: TRBJ2-7; D: TRBD1; V: TRBV7-2; CDR3: CASSPPGGPYEQYF; DNA: TGTGCCAGCAGCCCGCCAGGGGGTCCCTACGAGCAGTACTTC
J: TRBJ2-3; D: NA; V: TRBV4-1; CDR3: CASSRRGASERTDTQYF; DNA: TGCGCCAGCAGCCGGCGAGGGGCTAGCGAACGCACAGATACGCAGTATTTT
J: TRBJ1-1; D: NA; V: TRBV18; CDR3: CASSPPSGLIEAFF; DNA: TGTGCCAGCTCACCACCATCGGGTCTGATTGAAGCTTTCTTT
J: TRBJ2-3; D: NA; V: TRBV6-4; CDR3: CASSDSLRLSDTQYF; DNA: TGTGCCAGCAGTGACTCCCTGAGACTGTCAGATACGCAGTATTTT
J: TRBJ2-7; D: NA; V: TRBV7-9; CDR3: CASSQQGPSYEQYF; DNA: TGTGCCAGCAGCCAACAGGGACCCTCCTACGAGCAGTACTTC
J: TRBJ2-3; D: TRBD1; V: TRBV6-1; CDR3: CASSEVRDRGDTQYF; DNA: TGTGCCAGCAGTGAAGTAAGGGACAGGGGTGATACGCAGTATTTT
J: TRBJ1-1; D: NA; V: TRBV28; CDR3: CASKVGSTEAFF; DNA: TGTGCCAGCAAGGTGGGGAGCACTGAAGCTTTCTTT
J: TRBJ2-7; D: TRBD1; V: TRBV6-5; CDR3: CASSSPGTGILEQYF; DNA: TGTGCCAGCAGTTCCCCCGGGACAGGGATTTTAGAGCAGTACTTC
J: TRBJ1-1; D: TRBD1; V: TRBV5-4; CDR3: CASSLQGARTEAFF; DNA: TGTGCCAGCAGCTTACAGGGGGCGAGGACTGAAGCTTTCTTT
J: TRBJ2-7; D: NA; V: TRBV19; CDR3: CAGPNYRDFNF; DNA: TGTGCCGGGCCTAATTACCGGGACTTTAACTTC
J: TRBJ2-7; D: TRBD2; V: TRBV5-4; CDR3: CASSLAGVSYEQYF; DNA: TGTGCCAGCAGTTTAGCGGGAGTGAGTTACGAGCAGTACTTC
J: TRBJ2-1; D: TRBD2; V: TRBV2; CDR3: CASSSAGGGNYNEQFF; DNA: TGTGCCAGCAGCTCTGCGGGGGGGGGTAACTACAATGAGCAGTTCTTC
J: TRBJ2-1; D: NA; V: TRBV6-5; CDR3: CASSYVGVGNEQFF; DNA: TGTGCCAGCAGTTACGTAGGGGTAGGAAATGAGCAGTTCTTC
J: TRBJ1-2; D: NA; V: TRBV27; CDR3: CASRSSGGFYGYTF; DNA: TGTGCCAGCAGGTCCAGTGGAGGGTTCTATGGCTACACCTTC
J: TRBJ1-2; D: NA; V: TRBV6-5; CDR3: CASGPGLYYGYTF; DNA: TGTGCCAGCGGCCCGGGACTGTATTATGGCTACACCTTC
J: TRBJ1-2; D: NA; V: TRBV4-1; CDR3: CASSQGDRANYGYTF; DNA: TGCGCCAGCAGCCAAGGAGACAGAGCAAACTATGGCTACACCTTC
J: TRBJ2-3; D: NA; V: TRBV5-1; CDR3: CASSLLRMEEDTQYF; DNA: TGCGCCAGCAGCTTACTAAGAATGGAGGAAGATACGCAGTATTTT
J: TRBJ2-1; D: TRBD2; V: TRBV4-2; CDR3: CASSQDQTAGENEQFF; DNA: TGTGCCAGCAGCCAAGATCAGACGGCGGGAGAGAATGAGCAGTTCTTC
J: TRBJ1-4; D: NA; V: TRBV18; CDR3: CASSPEQGRVEKLFF; DNA: TGTGCCAGCTCACCGGAACAGGGAAGGGTTGAAAAACTGTTTTTT
J: TRBJ2-2; D: TRBD1; V: TRBV28; CDR3: CASSLPRDRGSGELFF; DNA: TGTGCCAGCAGTTTACCAAGGGACAGGGGATCCGGGGAGCTGTTTTTT
J: TRBJ2-5; D: TRBD2; V: TRBV11-2; CDR3: CASSLIAGGAQETQYF; DNA: TGTGCCAGCAGCCTAATAGCGGGAGGGGCCCAAGAGACCCAGTACTTC
J: TRBJ1-5; D: NA; V: TRBV2; CDR3: CASTGLNSNQPQHF; DNA: TGTGCCAGCACGGGACTCAATAGCAATCAGCCCCAGCATTTT
J: TRBJ1-1; D: TRBD1; V: TRBV10-2; CDR3: CASRTGGARADTEAFF; DNA: TGCGCCAGCAGGACAGGGGGCGCGAGGGCGGACACTGAAGCTTTCTTT
J: TRBJ2-7; D: TRBD2; V: TRBV27; CDR3: CASSFSSGSDGAYEQYF; DNA: TGTGCCAGCAGTTTTAGTAGCGGGAGTGATGGGGCCTACGAGCAGTACTTC
J: TRBJ2-7; D: NA; V: TRBV6-1; CDR3: CASSGSFDSDEQYF; DNA: TGTGCCAGCAGTGGCTCTTTCGACAGTGACGAGCAGTACTTC
J: TRBJ1-2; D: TRBD1; V: TRBV2; CDR3: CASSEVGRGQGYTF; DNA: TGTGCCAGCAGTGAAGTGGGTAGGGGGCAAGGCTACACCTTC
J: TRBJ1-5; D: NA; V: TRBV19; CDR3: CASNLRNNQPQHF; DNA: TGTGCCAGTAACCTCAGGAACAATCAGCCCCAGCATTTT
J: TRBJ2-5; D: NA; V: TRBV11-2; CDR3: CASSLSAGFVRPQETQYF; DNA: TGTGCCAGCAGCTTATCCGCGGGGTTCGTACGACCTCAAGAGACCCAGTACTTC
J: TRBJ2-7; D: NA; V: TRBV5-1; CDR3: CASSWAPRQGGGEQYF; DNA: TGCGCCAGCAGCTGGGCGCCCCGTCAGGGAGGAGGTGAGCAGTACTTC
J: TRBJ1-1; D: NA; V: TRBV2; CDR3: CASNEQPNTEAFF; DNA: TGTGCCAGCAACGAGCAACCGAACACTGAAGCTTTCTTT
J: TRBJ2-2; D: TRBD2; V: TRBV19; CDR3: CASSIRLAGANTGELFF; DNA: TGTGCCAGTAGTATTAGACTAGCGGGAGCGAACACCGGGGAGCTGTTTTTT
J: TRBJ2-1; D: TRBD2; V: TRBV28; CDR3: CASSLTTGRSSYNEQFF; DNA: TGTGCCAGCAGCCTGACGACCGGGAGGAGCTCCTACAATGAGCAGTTCTTC
J: TRBJ1-4; D: TRBD1; V: TRBV28; CDR3: CAGSRGGQGNEKLFF; DNA: TGTGCCGGCAGCAGAGGGGGACAGGGAAATGAAAAACTGTTTTTT
J: TRBJ1-1; D: TRBD1; V: TRBV29-1; CDR3: CSVYGQGATEAFF; DNA: TGCAGCGTTTACGGACAGGGGGCTACTGAAGCTTTCTTT
J: TRBJ2-5; D: NA; V: TRBV7-9; CDR3: CASSLKLVQETQYF; DNA: TGTGCCAGCAGCTTAAAGTTAGTTCAAGAGACCCAGTACTTC
J: TRBJ2-1; D: TRBD2; V: TRBV5-4; CDR3: CASSSGLAEYNEQFF; DNA: TGTGCCAGCAGCTCCGGACTAGCGGAATACAATGAGCAGTTCTTC
J: TRBJ2-7; D: NA; V: TRBV6-5; CDR3: CASRETGLAYEQYF; DNA: TGTGCCAGCAGGGAAACAGGGCTTGCCTACGAGCAGTACTTC
J: TRBJ2-3; D: NA; V: TRBV12-2; CDR3: CASRYWDRGTTDTQYF; DNA: TGTGCAAGTCGCTACTGGGACAGGGGGACCACAGATACGCAGTATTTT
J: TRBJ1-5; D: TRBD1; V: TRBV6-6; CDR3: CASSPTGGHQPQHF; DNA: TGTGCCAGCAGTCCAACAGGGGGGCATCAGCCCCAGCATTTT
J: TRBJ1-1; D: NA; V: TRBV15; CDR3: CAASGQMNTEAFF; DNA: TGTGCCGCATCCGGACAGATGAACACTGAAGCTTTCTTT
J: TRBJ2-2; D: TRBD1; V: TRBV5-6; CDR3: CASSPGVQGAIGELFF; DNA: TGTGCCAGCAGCCCGGGGGTGCAGGGGGCGATTGGGGAGCTGTTTTTT
J: TRBJ1-1; D: NA; V: TRBV11-3; CDR3: CASSGPGLSYTEAFF; DNA: TGTGCCAGCAGCGGTCCGGGACTAAGTTACACTGAAGCTTTCTTT
J: TRBJ1-5; D: TRBD1; V: TRBV19; CDR3: CASSIKGGRPWEQPQHF; DNA: TGTGCCAGTAGTATCAAAGGGGGCAGGCCTTGGGAACAGCCCCAGCATTTT
J: TRBJ2-3; D: TRBD2; V: TRBV5-1; CDR3: CASSLAGAGGIDTQYF; DNA: TGCGCCAGCAGCCTTGCAGGAGCGGGAGGAATAGATACGCAGTATTTT
J: TRBJ1-5; D: NA; V: TRBV19; CDR3: CASSIPLGRGSNQPQHF; DNA: TGTGCCAGTAGTATCCCGCTGGGCCGGGGTAGCAATCAGCCCCAGCATTTT
J: TRBJ2-7; D: TRBD2; V: TRBV7-3; CDR3: CASSQGLAGEHYEQYF; DNA: TGTGCCAGCAGCCAGGGACTAGCGGGAGAGCACTACGAGCAGTACTTC
J: TRBJ2-2; D: TRBD1; V: TRBV7-2; CDR3: CASTRDRYTGELFF; DNA: TGTGCCAGCACCCGGGACAGATACACCGGGGAGCTGTTTTTT